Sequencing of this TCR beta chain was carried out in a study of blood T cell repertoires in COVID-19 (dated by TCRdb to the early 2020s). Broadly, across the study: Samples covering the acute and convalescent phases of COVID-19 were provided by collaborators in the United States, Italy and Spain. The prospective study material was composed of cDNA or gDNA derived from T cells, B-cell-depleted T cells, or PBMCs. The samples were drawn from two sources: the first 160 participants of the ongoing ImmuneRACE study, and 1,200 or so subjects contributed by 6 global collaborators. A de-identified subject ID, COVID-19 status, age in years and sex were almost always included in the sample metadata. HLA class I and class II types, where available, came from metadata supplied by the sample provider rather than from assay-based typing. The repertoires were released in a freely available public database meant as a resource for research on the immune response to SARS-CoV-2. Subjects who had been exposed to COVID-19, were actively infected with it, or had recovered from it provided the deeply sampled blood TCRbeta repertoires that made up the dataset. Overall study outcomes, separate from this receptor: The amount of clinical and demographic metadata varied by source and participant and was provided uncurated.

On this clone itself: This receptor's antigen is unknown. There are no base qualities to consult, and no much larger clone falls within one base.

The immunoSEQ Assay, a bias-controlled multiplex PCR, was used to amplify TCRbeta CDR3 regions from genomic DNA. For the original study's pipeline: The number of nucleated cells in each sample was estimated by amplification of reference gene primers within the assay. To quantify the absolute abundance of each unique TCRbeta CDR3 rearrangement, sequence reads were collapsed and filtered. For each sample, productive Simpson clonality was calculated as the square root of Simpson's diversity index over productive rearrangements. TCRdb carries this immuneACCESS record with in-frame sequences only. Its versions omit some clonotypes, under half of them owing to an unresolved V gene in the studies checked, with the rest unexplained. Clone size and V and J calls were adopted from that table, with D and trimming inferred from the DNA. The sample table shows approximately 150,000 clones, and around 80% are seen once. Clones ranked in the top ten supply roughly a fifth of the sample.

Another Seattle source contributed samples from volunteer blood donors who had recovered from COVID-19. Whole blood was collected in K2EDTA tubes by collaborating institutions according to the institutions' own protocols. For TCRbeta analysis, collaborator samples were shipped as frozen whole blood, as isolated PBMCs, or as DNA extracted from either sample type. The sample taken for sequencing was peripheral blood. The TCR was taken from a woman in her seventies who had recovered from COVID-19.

CDR3 sequence: CASSARDYPSGTQYF. The nucleotide sequence reads as follows: TGTGCCAGCAGCGCCCGGGACTACCCCTCGGGGACCCAGTACTTC. The chain uses TRBV7-2 and TRBJ2-5, and 7 junctional nucleotides match TRBD2. The CDR3, from cysteine to phenylalanine, totals 15 residues. This entry keeps only the CDR3 DNA: 45 bases, framed from base 1. The germline V gene encodes CDR1 SGHTA and CDR2 FQGNSA. Compared with germline, V lacks 5 bases and J lacks 7 bases; bases without a gene match: 13.